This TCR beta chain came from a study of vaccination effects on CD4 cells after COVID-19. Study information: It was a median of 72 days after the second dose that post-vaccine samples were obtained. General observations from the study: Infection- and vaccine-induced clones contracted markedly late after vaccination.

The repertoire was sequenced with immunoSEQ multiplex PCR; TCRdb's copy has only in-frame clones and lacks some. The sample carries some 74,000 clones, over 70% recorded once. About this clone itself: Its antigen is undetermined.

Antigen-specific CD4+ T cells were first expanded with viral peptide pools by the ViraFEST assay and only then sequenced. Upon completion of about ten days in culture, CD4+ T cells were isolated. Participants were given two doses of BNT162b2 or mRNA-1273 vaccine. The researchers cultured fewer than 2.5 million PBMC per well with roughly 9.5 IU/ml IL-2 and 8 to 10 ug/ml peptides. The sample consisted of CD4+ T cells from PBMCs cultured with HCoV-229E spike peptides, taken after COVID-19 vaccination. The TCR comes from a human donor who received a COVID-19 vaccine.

The CDR3 is CAWRGWQAHQPQHF. The DNA for the CDR3 is TGTGCCTGGAGAGGATGGCAGGCTCATCAGCCCCAGCATTTT. The genes are TRBV30 and TRBJ1-5, with D hard to call. V was cut by 3 bases and J by 5 bases, with 14 bases left in between. There are 14 residues in the CDR3. Per the germline V gene, CDR1 is GTSNPN and CDR2 is SVGIG (reference sequence). Using reference TRBV30 and TRBJ1-5 for the parts outside the CDR3, the full variable domain is SQTIHQWPATLVQPVGSPLSLECTVEGTSNPNLYWYRQAAGRGLQLLFYSVGIGQISSEVPQNLSASRPQDRQFILSSKKLLLSDSGFYLCAWRGWQAHQPQHFGDGTRLSIL.